This TCR beta chain was profiled in a study of lymphopenia after photon versus proton radiotherapy. Turning to this clone: What it recognizes is unknown.

Study observations and caveats: Relative stability marked proton patients; photon patients lost diversity and naive cells. Post-nadir diversity loss with photons came from oligoclonal expansion, particularly CD8+ Temra cells. Post-nadir TCR diversity decline inversely tracked overall survival among those who died. Only patients who died were analyzed for survival; proton advantage is unproven.

TCRdb's copy holds only in-frame clones and misses some; the assay was immunoSEQ multiplex PCR. Here the sample spans around 150,000 clones, 70% to 90% being singletons. V was cut by 0 bases and J by 6 bases, with 9 bases left in between. From germline, CDR1 is MNHNS and CDR2 SASEGT. The length of the CDR3 is 13 residues. The chain has TRBV6-1 and TRBJ2-7, with unresolved D. The sequencing used peripheral blood, collected from a patient treated with photon-based radiotherapy. This TCR was sampled from a man aged 45-60 years with gastric cancer. The CDR3 DNA reads as TGTGCCAGCAGTGAAGCGCTTCTTGTCGAGCAGTACTTC. This codes for CASSEALLVEQYF.